Reported below is one TCR beta chain. The antigen is not known. The source of the sample is a study of blood T cells in healthy people across ages. About the research overall: About one barcoded beta molecule per two T cells was the capture yield of template switching. General study findings and limits: The fall in TCR beta diversity per million T cells was roughly linear with age.

Primers used in a second PCR of roughly 6 to 11 cycles were a sample-barcoded 5' primer and a J-beta primer mix. TCRdb re-analysed the 5' RACE reads in MiXCR, keeping a single row per CDR3 protein. Of hundreds of thousands of distinct CDR3 sequences in the sample, over 40% were seen once. Those donating, healthy Caucasian individuals from Russia, were aged 6 to 90. Germline V gives CDR1 MNHEY, CDR2 SMNVEV (reference sequence). Between the trimmed V and J ends, which lost 4 bases and 1 base, there was a span of 25 bases. The CDR3 contains 19 residues. This chain joins TRBV27 and TRBJ2-5; D unresolved. Sequencing used blood. This TCR came from a woman older than 75 in good health. The CDR3 sequence: CASSYPYLELHRIQETQYF. The CDR3 DNA is TGTGCCAGCAGTTACCCATACCTAGAACTACATAGGATCCAAGAGACCCAGTACTTC.